The text below deals with one T cell receptor (beta chain). Antigen unknown. Next came a second PCR, run for about 7 to 12 cycles, which used a sample-barcoded 5' primer along with a J-beta primer mix. TCRdb reprocessed the 5' RACE reads with MiXCR, giving one entry per CDR3 protein. Altogether around 800,000 distinct CDR3 sequences are present, 40% to 50% being singletons, with the ten largest covering about 19%. The sample comes from a study of blood T cells in healthy people across ages. General study findings and limits: Older age coincided with a roughly linear decline in TCR beta diversity per million T cells. Strong correlation existed between TCR beta diversity and naive T cell percentage.

Each sample used at least 7 million PBMCs. V was pared by 4 bases and J by 2 bases, with 9 bases of the junction left unmatched. Germline CDR1 and CDR2: SQVTM and ANQGSEA. This CDR3 region has 15 residues. This clonotype was obtained from a man aged 55 to 69 in good health. Sequenced input: blood. The chain employs TRBV29-1 and TRBJ2-3; TRBD1 matches at 7 bases. The CDR3, as DNA: TGCAGCGTTGGGGCGACAGGGTTGGACACAGATACGCAGTATTTT. Protein: CSVGATGLDTDTQYF.